This T cell receptor beta chain comes out of a study of blood T cell repertoires in COVID-19. Overall study: Spain, Italy and the United States supplied samples that represented acute and convalescent COVID-19.

Profiling relied on immunoSEQ multiplex PCR, and the TCRdb table lists in-frame clones only, not all of them. The table shows under 300,000 clones, with roughly four fifths occurring only once. The specimen was peripheral blood. This clonotype was sampled from a woman between 18 and 30 years old with acute or convalescent COVID-19.

The CDR3 DNA sequence: TGTGCCAGCACCCCAATAGCGGGAGTGGAGACCCAGTACTTC. Translated: CASTPIAGVETQYF. This rearrangement joins TRBV27 to TRBJ2-5, with 9 bases matching TRBD2. The ends lost 7 bases at V and 5 bases at J; junction bases unmatched: 8. The length of the CDR3 is 14 residues. Per germline, CDR1 MNHEY and CDR2 SMNVEV (reference sequence).